The clone carrying this T cell receptor (beta chain) was detected a few times. Its antigen remains unidentified. The data were obtained in a study of T cells after yellow fever vaccination. The study, taken as a whole, reports: Most clones from primary vaccination were detected again post-booster (about 96% CD4, more than 85% CD8). Peaking on day 5 versus 15, the secondary response was faster but weaker.

A universal primer site and UMIs were added as TCR cDNA was made by 5'RACE template switching. TCRdb re-derived calls from the 5' RACE reads in MiXCR, one entry per CDR3 protein. The profile shows 300,000 to 400,000 distinct CDR3 sequences, about 8.7% of them singletons. The CDR3 runs to 13 residues. Germline CDR1 SGHAT, CDR2 FQNNGV. Deletions cut 3 bases from V and 3 bases from J, with 9 bases between. The source of this sequence is a young man who received the YFV17D yellow fever vaccine. The gene calls are TRBV11-2 and TRBJ2-7; D gene uncertain. The specimen was PBMCs, collected on the day of the first yellow fever vaccination. The CDR3 loop is CASSLESVYEQYV. The CDR3 DNA sequence: TGTGCCAGCAGCTTGGAGTCCGTCTACGAGCAGTACGTC.